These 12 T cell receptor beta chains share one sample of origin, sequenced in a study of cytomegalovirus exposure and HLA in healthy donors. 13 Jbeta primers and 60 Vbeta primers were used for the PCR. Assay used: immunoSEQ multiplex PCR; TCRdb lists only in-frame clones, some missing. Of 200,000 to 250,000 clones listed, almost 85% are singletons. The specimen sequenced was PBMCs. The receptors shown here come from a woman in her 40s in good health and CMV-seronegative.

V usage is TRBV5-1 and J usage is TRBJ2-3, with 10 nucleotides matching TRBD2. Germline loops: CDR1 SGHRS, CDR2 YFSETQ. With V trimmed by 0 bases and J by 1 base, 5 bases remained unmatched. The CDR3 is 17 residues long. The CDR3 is CASSLDASGGGTDTQYF. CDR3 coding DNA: TGCGCCAGCAGCTTGGACGCTAGCGGGGGAGGCACAGATACGCAGTATTTT.

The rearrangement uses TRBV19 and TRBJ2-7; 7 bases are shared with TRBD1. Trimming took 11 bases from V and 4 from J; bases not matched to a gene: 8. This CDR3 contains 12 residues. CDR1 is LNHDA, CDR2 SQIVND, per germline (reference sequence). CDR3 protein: CAAGQGVYEQYF. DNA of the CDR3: TGTGCCGCCGGCCAGGGGGTTTACGAGCAGTACTTC.

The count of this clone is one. The CDR3 region has the DNA TGTGCCAGCAGCTTACCGTTCACAGATACGCAGTATTTT. Its translation: CASSLPFTDTQYF. The chain is built from TRBV7-2 and TRBJ2-3, with D unresolved. This CDR3 is 13 amino acids long. V lost 2 bases, J lost 2 bases, and 5 bases lay in between. Germline CDR1 SGHTA, CDR2 FQGNSA.

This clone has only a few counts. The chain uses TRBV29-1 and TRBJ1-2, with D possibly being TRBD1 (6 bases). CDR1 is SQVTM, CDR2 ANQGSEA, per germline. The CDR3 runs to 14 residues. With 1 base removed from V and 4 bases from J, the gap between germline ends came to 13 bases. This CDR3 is CSVEVVQGTYGYTF. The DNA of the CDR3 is TGCAGCGTTGAAGTCGTCCAGGGGACCTATGGCTACACCTTC.

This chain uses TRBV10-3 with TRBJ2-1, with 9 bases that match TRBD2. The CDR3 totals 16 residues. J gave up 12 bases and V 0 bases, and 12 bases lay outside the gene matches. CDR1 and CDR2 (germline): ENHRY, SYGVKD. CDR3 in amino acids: CAISESSGGTHGRQFF. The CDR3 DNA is TGTGCCATCAGTGAGTCAAGCGGGGGGACTCACGGCCGGCAGTTCTTC.

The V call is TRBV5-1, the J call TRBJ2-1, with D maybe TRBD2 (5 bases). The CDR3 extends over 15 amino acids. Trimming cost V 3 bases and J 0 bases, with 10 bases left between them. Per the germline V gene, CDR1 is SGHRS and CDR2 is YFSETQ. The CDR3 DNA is TGCGCCAGCAGCTATAGCGTTCCCTCCTACAATGAGCAGTTCTTC. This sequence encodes CASSYSVPSYNEQFF.

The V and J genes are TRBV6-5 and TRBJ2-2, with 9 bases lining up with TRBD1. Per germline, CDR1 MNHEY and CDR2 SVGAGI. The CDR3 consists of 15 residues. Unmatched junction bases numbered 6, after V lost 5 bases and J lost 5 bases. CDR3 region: CASSGGQGRTGELFF. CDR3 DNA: TGTGCCAGCAGTGGGGGACAGGGTCGAACCGGGGAGCTGTTTTTT.

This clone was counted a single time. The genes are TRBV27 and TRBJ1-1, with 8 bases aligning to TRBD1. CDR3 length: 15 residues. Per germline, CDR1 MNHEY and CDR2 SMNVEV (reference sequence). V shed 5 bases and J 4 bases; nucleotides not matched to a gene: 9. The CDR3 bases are TGTGCCAGCAGTGACGGGACAGGTGGGGCCACTGAAGCTTTCTTT. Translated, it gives CASSDGTGGATEAFF.

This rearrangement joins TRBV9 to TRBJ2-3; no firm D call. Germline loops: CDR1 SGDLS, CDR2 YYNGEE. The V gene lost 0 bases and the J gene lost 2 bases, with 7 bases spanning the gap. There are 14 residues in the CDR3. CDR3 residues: CASSVDGFTDTQYF. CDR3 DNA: TGTGCCAGCAGCGTAGACGGTTTCACAGATACGCAGTATTTT.

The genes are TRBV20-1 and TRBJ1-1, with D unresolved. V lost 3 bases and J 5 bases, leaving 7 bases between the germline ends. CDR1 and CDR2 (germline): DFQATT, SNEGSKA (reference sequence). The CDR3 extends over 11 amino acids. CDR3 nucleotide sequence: TGCAGTGCTAGTGGAGTAACTGAAGCTTTCTTT. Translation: CSASGVTEAFF.

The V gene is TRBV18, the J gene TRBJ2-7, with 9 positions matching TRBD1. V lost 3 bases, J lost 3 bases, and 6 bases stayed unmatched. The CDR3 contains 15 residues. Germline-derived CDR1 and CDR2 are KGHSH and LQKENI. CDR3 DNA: TGTGCCAGCTCACCCTCCGGGACAGGGAACTACGAGCAGTACTTC. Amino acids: CASSPSGTGNYEQYF.

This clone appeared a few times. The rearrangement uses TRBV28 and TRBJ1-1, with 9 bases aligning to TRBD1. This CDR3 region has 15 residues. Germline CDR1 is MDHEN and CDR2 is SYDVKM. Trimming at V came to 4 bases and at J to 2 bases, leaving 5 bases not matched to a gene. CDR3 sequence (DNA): TGTGCCAGCAGTTCTGGGGGACAGGGAAACACTGAAGCTTTCTTT. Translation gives CASSSGGQGNTEAFF.